The 30 T cell receptor beta chains presented below share a single source sample, sequenced in a study of blood T cell repertoires in COVID-19. Assay: immunoSEQ multiplex PCR; the TCRdb copy retains only in-frame clones and omits some. Of about 100,000 clones in the sample, approximately 88% were seen once. The sample was peripheral blood. These TCRs come from a man aged 50-59 years with active or convalescent COVID-19.

The chain couples TRBV28 to TRBJ2-3; tentative D call: TRBD1 (6 bases). Germline V gene lookup returns CDR1 MDHEN and CDR2 SYDVKM. With 0 bases removed from V and 3 bases from J, the gap between germline ends came to 13 bases. The CDR3 has 16 residues. CDR3 residues: CASSLWVGARTDTQYF. The CDR3 nucleotides are TGTGCCAGCAGTTTATGGGTGGGGGCGCGGACAGATACGCAGTATTTT.

The chain combines TRBV7-2 with TRBJ2-4, with D possibly matching TRBD2 (5 bases). Trimming pared 4 bases from V and 4 bases from J, leaving 20 bases between. Germline V lookup: CDR1 SGHTA, CDR2 FQGNSA. The CDR3 has 17 residues. The CDR3 bases are TGTGCCAGCAGCTCGATTTCTAGGACGGGGATTAAAAACATTCAGTACTTC. This gives the protein CASSSISRTGIKNIQYF.

The chain carries TRBV28 and TRBJ1-5, with 9 positions matching TRBD1. The CDR3 contains 16 residues. Germline-derived CDR1 and CDR2 are MDHEN and SYDVKM. V trimming: 3 bases; J trimming: 6 bases; junction bases outside the gene matches: 9. In nucleotides, the CDR3 is TGTGCCAGCAGTTTGGACAGGGGCGGCACAGGTCAGCCCCAGCATTTT. This codes for CASSLDRGGTGQPQHF.

The J gene is TRBJ2-5, the V gene TRBV20-1; D uncertain. CDR1 and CDR2 (germline): DFQATT, SNEGSKA (reference sequence). The V end was cut by 3 bases, the J end by 5 bases, with 7 bases between. The CDR3 loop spans 11 amino acids. The CDR3 loop is CSASKEETQYF. Written as DNA, the CDR3 is TGCAGTGCTAGTAAAGAGGAGACCCAGTACTTC.

The chain employs TRBV19 and TRBJ2-1; 11 bases fit TRBD2. With 4 bases clipped from V and 7 bases from J, the junction kept 9 bases outside the gene matches. The CDR3 sequence is 16 residues long. Germline V gene lookup returns CDR1 LNHDA and CDR2 SQIVND (reference sequence). In DNA, the CDR3 is TGTGCCAGTAGTAACCTAATAGCGGGAGGGAAGAATGAGCAGTTCTTC. It translates to CASSNLIAGGKNEQFF.

The chain employs TRBV3-1 (or the pseudogene TRBV3-2) and TRBJ1-1; D ambiguous. This CDR3 has 13 amino acids. Trimming took 3 bases from V and 1 from J, leaving 6 bases between them. CDR1 is LGHDT, CDR2 YNNKEL, per germline (reference sequence). The CDR3 bases are TGTGCCAGCAGCCAGCGCACGAACACTGAAGCTTTCTTT. This encodes CASSQRTNTEAFF.

The chain is built from TRBV5-4 and TRBJ2-5; D gene ambiguous. The germline V gene encodes CDR1 SGHNT and CDR2 YYREEE (reference sequence). V was shortened by 1 base and J by 2 bases, with 6 bases between the two germline ends. CDR3 length: 13 residues. DNA for the CDR3: TGTGCCAGCAGCTTGAACTTGCAAGAGACCCAGTACTTC. Translating it yields CASSLNLQETQYF.

The chain links TRBV6-6 to TRBJ1-2; a weak D match, TRBD1 (5 bases). There are 15 residues in the CDR3. With 6 bases removed from V and 2 bases from J, the gap between germline ends came to 16 bases. The germline V gene has CDR1 MNHNY and CDR2 SVGAGI (reference sequence). The CDR3 sequence: CASSTTASGNYGYTF. CDR3 DNA sequence: TGTGCCAGCAGCACAACCGCTTCAGGGAACTATGGCTACACCTTC.

This chain uses TRBV27 with TRBJ2-3, with TRBD1 identical over 9 bases. This CDR3 contains 16 residues. Germline assignment: CDR1 MNHEY and CDR2 SMNVEV (reference sequence). After removal of 2 bases from V and 1 base from J, the junction contained 4 bases not matched to a gene. The CDR3 nucleotides are TGTGCCAGCAGTTTACTTCGGACAGGGGGCACAGATACGCAGTATTTT. Encoded protein: CASSLLRTGGTDTQYF.

This chain connects TRBV2 to TRBJ2-7; 9 bases line up with TRBD2. The J segment lost 2 bases and the V segment lost 7 bases, leaving 12 bases of the junction unmatched. This CDR3 region has 16 residues. Per germline, CDR1 SNHLY and CDR2 FYNNEI. CDR3 nucleotides: TGTGCCAGCACCAAAGGGGTACTAGCGGGTACCTACGAGCAGTACTTC. Encoded protein: CASTKGVLAGTYEQYF.

The chain employs TRBV10-2 and TRBJ1-4; 9 bases align to TRBD1. V lost 6 bases to trimming and J lost 7 bases; unmatched junction nucleotides: 6. The CDR3 loop spans 14 amino acids. The germline CDR1 and CDR2 sequences are WSHSY and SAAADI. CDR3: CASSLQGAGEKLFF. CDR3 nucleotides: TGCGCCAGCAGCCTACAGGGGGCTGGTGAAAAACTGTTTTTT.

The genes are TRBV2 and TRBJ1-1; D remains unclear. CDR3 length: 14 amino acids. Germline V lookup: CDR1 SNHLY, CDR2 FYNNEI. V lost 4 bases to trimming and J lost 5 bases, with 14 bases between them. The CDR3 protein is CASSGRRGGTEAFF. The CDR3 region has the DNA TGTGCCAGCAGTGGCCGGCGGGGTGGAACTGAAGCTTTCTTT.

V gene TRBV30 combines with J gene TRBJ1-6, with 8 bases matching TRBD1. V dropped 4 bases and J dropped 10; count of bases not matched to a gene: 9. Germline CDR1 GTSNPN, CDR2 SVGIG (reference sequence). This CDR3 comprises 14 residues. CDR3 in amino acids: CAWNSRGQGSPLHF. The CDR3 DNA reads as TGTGCCTGGAACTCCAGGGGGCAAGGATCACCCCTCCACTTT.

The chain links TRBV5-1 to TRBJ2-7; 8 nucleotides align to TRBD1. The CDR3 runs 17 residues. CDR1 is SGHRS, CDR2 YFSETQ, per germline. V lost 2 bases and J lost 0; bases outside the gene matches: 10. This chain's CDR3 is CASSFGWTGQSSYEQYF. DNA of the CDR3: TGCGCCAGCAGCTTTGGGTGGACAGGGCAGAGCTCCTACGAGCAGTACTTC.

The chain carries TRBV19 and TRBJ2-2; 10 bases agree with TRBD2. CDR3 size: 16 residues. Germline trimming cut 7 bases from V and 3 bases from J; bases unmatched to any gene: 8. Per germline, CDR1 LNHDA and CDR2 SQIVND (reference sequence). CDR3 sequence (DNA): TGTGCCAGTACTAGCGGGAGAGCCTTACACACCGGGGAGCTGTTTTTT. Translating gives CASTSGRALHTGELFF.

The V call is TRBV6-5, the J call TRBJ1-3; perhaps TRBD1 as D (6 bases). Germline assignment: CDR1 MNHEY and CDR2 SVGAGI. V was shortened by 0 bases and J by 0 bases, with 9 bases between the two germline ends. CDR3 length: 16 amino acids. DNA for the CDR3: TGTGCCAGCAGTTACTCGGGGGCGAGCTCTGGAAACACCATATATTTT. This sequence encodes CASSYSGASSGNTIYF.

The chain links TRBV19 to TRBJ1-2; weak D call: TRBD1 (6 bases). CDR3 length: 15 amino acids. V lost 0 bases and J lost 4, with 12 bases in between. Germline V CDR1 and CDR2: LNHDA, SQIVND (reference sequence). The CDR3 DNA sequence: TGTGCCAGTAGTATAGAAGCGACAGGAGCCTATGGCTACACCTTC. Protein sequence: CASSIEATGAYGYTF.

This clone was detected once. This sequence joins TRBV9 and TRBJ1-6; 9 nucleotides line up with TRBD1. Germline trimming cut 0 bases from V and 8 bases from J; bases unmatched to any gene: 3. The CDR3 sequence is 15 residues long. CDR1 is SGDLS, CDR2 YYNGEE, per germline. The DNA of the CDR3 is TGTGCCAGCAGCGTAGGGCGGGACAGGGATTCACCCCTCCACTTT. Translated: CASSVGRDRDSPLHF.

This chain joins TRBV2 and TRBJ1-2; D is ambiguous. The CDR3 has 11 amino acids. Trimming removed 4 bases at V and 8 bases at J, with 8 bases between. The V gene's germline CDR1 is SNHLY and CDR2 FYNNEI. In nucleotides, the CDR3 is TGTGCCAGCAGTGCACAGTTGGGCTACACCTTC. Its translation is CASSAQLGYTF.

The chain combines TRBV27 with TRBJ2-7, with TRBD2 as a possible D gene (6 bases). This CDR3 is built from 16 residues. Trimming shortened V by 6 bases and J by 0 bases, and 18 bases separated the two germline ends. CDR1 is MNHEY and CDR2 is SMNVEV in the germline V gene (reference sequence). CDR3 region: CASSPTPGTVSYEQYF. Written as DNA, the CDR3 is TGTGCCAGCAGCCCCACTCCCGGGACTGTCTCCTACGAGCAGTACTTC.

The chain is built from TRBV5-1 and TRBJ2-7; 10 bases line up with TRBD1. CDR3 size: 15 residues. CDR1 is SGHRS, CDR2 YFSETQ, per germline. Unmatched junction bases numbered 6, after V lost 0 bases and J lost 6 bases. This CDR3 is CASSLDGQGGSEQYF. The CDR3 DNA reads as TGCGCCAGCAGCTTGGATGGACAGGGGGGATCCGAGCAGTACTTC. Full variable domain (rest looked up from reference TRBV5-1 and TRBJ2-7): KAGVTQTPRYLIKTRGQQVTLSCSPISGHRSVSWYQQTPGQGLQFLFEYFSETQRNKGNFPGRFSGRQFSNSRSEMNVSTLELGDSALYLCASSLDGQGGSEQYFGPGTRLTVT.

CDR3 bases: TGTGCCAGTAACACGGGACAGACGAACACTGAAGCTTTCTTT. Translating it yields CASNTGQTNTEAFF. The chain couples TRBV19 to TRBJ1-1; 7 nucleotides align to TRBD1. V shed 7 bases, J shed 1 base, and the junction held 6 bases outside the gene matches. This CDR3 has 14 amino acids. Germline loops: CDR1 LNHDA, CDR2 SQIVND (reference sequence).

V and J are TRBV28 and TRBJ2-5; 9 nucleotides line up with TRBD2. The CDR3 contains 16 residues. The V segment lost 2 bases and the J segment 5 bases; nucleotides outside the gene matches: 9. Looked up from germline, CDR1 is MDHEN and CDR2 is SYDVKM. The CDR3 region is CASSLGIAGVGETQYF. Written as DNA, the CDR3 is TGTGCCAGCAGTTTAGGGATAGCGGGAGTAGGGGAGACCCAGTACTTC.

This chain connects TRBV28 to TRBJ2-7, with TRBD1 matching 7 bases. Germline-derived CDR1 and CDR2 are MDHEN and SYDVKM. The trim removed 1 base at V and 6 bases at J, leaving 9 bases unmatched. The CDR3 is made up of 15 amino acids. For the CDR3, the DNA is TGTGCCAGCAGTTTATACCCCGGGACAGTCGTCGAGCAGTACTTC. Its translation: CASSLYPGTVVEQYF.

The chain combines TRBV29-1 with TRBJ2-7; no firm D call. The CDR3 consists of 13 residues. V was cut by 5 bases and J by 2 bases, with 13 bases left in between. Germline V gives CDR1 SQVTM, CDR2 ANQGSEA. CDR3 coding DNA: TGCAGCGTTCTCGGCGCAGGCGCCTACGAGCAGTACTTC. This gives the protein CSVLGAGAYEQYF.

The CDR3 DNA reads as TGTGCCAGCAGCCTGACAGAGTCCTACGAGCAGTACTTC. It is translated as CASSLTESYEQYF. The gene calls are TRBV7-7 and TRBJ2-7; perhaps TRBD1 as D (5 bases). This CDR3 spans 13 amino acids. CDR1 is SSHAT and CDR2 is FNYEAQ in the germline V gene (reference sequence). V dropped 5 bases and J dropped 1 base, with 9 bases sitting between them.

Turning to this clone: Relative to the germline gene, one junction end is altered; a read error may explain this. The gene calls are TRBV7-7 and TRBJ2-5, with TRBD2 matching 8 bases. This CDR3 is built from 16 residues. In germline, CDR1 is SSHAT, CDR2 FNYEAQ (reference sequence). CDR3 in amino acids: CASSLKAGVGQETQYF. CDR3 in DNA: TGTGCTAGCAGCTTAAAAGCGGGAGTGGGCCAAGAGACCCAGTACTTC.

This clone came up a few times. This chain links TRBV18 with TRBJ1-2; D is unresolved. With 6 bases removed from V and 8 bases from J, the gap between germline ends came to 19 bases. The CDR3 sequence is 14 residues long. Per germline, CDR1 KGHSH and CDR2 LQKENI. Written as DNA, the CDR3 is TGTGCCAGCTCGGACGGGAGCCGGTTGGGAGGCTACACCTTC. It codes for CASSDGSRLGGYTF.

The chain is built from TRBV19 and TRBJ1-5, with D maybe TRBD1 (5 bases). Trimming removed 2 bases from V and 2 bases from J, with 13 bases in between. Germline V lookup: CDR1 LNHDA, CDR2 SQIVND (reference sequence). This CDR3 has 16 amino acids. The CDR3 nucleotides read TGTGCCAGTAGTATACTCGGGGGTATTCGCAATCAGCCCCAGCATTTT. This gives the protein CASSILGGIRNQPQHF. The entire variable domain, with the rest obtained from reference TRBV19 and TRBJ1-5, is as follows: DGGITQSPKYLFRKEGQNVTLSCEQNLNHDAMYWYRQDPGQGLRLIYYSQIVNDFQKGDIAEGYSVSREKKESFPLTVTSAQKNPTAFYLCASSILGGIRNQPQHFGDGTRLSIL.

This clone was seen a few times. J is TRBJ1-5 and V is TRBV18, with D unresolved. Germline CDR1 KGHSH, CDR2 LQKENI. V lost 1 base and J lost 7, with 5 bases in between. This CDR3 spans 12 amino acids. CDR3 DNA sequence: TGTGCCAGCTCACCACTGGGCCAGCCCCAGCATTTT. It yields the protein CASSPLGQPQHF.